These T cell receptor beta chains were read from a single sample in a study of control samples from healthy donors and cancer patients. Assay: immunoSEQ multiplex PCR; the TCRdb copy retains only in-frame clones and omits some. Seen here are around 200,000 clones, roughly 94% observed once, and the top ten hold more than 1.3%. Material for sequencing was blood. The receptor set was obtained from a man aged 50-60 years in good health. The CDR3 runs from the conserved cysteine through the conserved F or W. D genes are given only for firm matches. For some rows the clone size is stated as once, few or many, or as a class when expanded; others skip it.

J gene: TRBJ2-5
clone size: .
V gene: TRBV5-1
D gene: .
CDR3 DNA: TGCGCCAGCAGCTTGGAAGGGGGAGGAGAGACCCAGTACTTC
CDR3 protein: CASSLEGGGETQYF

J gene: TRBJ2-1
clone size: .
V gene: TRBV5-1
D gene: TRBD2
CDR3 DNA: TGCGCCAGCAGCTTAGGGAGGGTCCCCCACAATGAGCAGTTCTTC
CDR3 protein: CASSLGRVPHNEQFF

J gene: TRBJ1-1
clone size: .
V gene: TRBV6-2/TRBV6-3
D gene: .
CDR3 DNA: TGTGCCAGCAGCTCTACTAGGGACCCCCCATTGGGTGAAGCTTTCTTT
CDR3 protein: CASSSTRDPPLGEAFF

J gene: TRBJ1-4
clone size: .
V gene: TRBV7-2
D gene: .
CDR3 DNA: TGTGCCAGCAGCTTAGACCTGAACGACGAAAAACTGTTTTTT
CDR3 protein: CASSLDLNDEKLFF

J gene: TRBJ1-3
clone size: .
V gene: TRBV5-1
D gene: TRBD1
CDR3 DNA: TGCGCCAGCAGCGCCACAGGAGGGGGCAGCTCTGGAAACACCATATATTTT
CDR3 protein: CASSATGGGSSGNTIYF

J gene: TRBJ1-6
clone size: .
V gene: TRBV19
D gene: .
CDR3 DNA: TGTGCCAGTAGTCCAAGGACAGCAGTGGAACCCCTCCACTTT
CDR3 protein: CASSPRTAVEPLHF

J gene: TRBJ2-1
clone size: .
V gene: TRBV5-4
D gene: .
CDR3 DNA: TGTGCCAGCAGTCCCGAGGGGGGCGGTGAGCAGTTCTTC
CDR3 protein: CASSPEGGGEQFF

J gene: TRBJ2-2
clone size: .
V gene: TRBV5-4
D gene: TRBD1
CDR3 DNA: TGTGCCAGCAGCAGCAGGACAGGGAAAAACACCGGGGAGCTGTTTTTT
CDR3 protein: CASSSRTGKNTGELFF

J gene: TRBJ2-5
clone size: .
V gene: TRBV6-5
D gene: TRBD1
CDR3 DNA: TGTGCCAGCACCCTGACAGGGACAGGAGAGACCCAGTACTTC
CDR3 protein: CASTLTGTGETQYF

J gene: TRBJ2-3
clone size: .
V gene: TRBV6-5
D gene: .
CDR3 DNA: TGTGCCAGCAGTTACGTCCCTTACACAGATACGCAGTATTTT
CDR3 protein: CASSYVPYTDTQYF

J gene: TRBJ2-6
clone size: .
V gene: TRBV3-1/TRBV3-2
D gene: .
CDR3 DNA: TGTGCCAGCAGCCCCACCCCCAACGTCCTGACTTTC
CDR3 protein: CASSPTPNVLTF

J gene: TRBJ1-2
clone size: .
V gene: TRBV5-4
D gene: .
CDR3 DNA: TGTGCCAGCAGATCGTCCCAGGAGGACTATGGCTACACCTTC
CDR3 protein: CASRSSQEDYGYTF

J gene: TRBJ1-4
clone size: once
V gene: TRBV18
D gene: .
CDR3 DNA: TGTGCCAGCTCACCGCTCGGGGTGGGAGAACCCGGAACTAATGAAAAACTGTTTTTT
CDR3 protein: CASSPLGVGEPGTNEKLFF

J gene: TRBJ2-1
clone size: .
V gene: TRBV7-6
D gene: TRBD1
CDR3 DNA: TGTGCCAGCAGCTTAGTCTCCAGGGGGTCTTTATCGGAGCAGTTCTTC
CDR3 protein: CASSLVSRGSLSEQFF

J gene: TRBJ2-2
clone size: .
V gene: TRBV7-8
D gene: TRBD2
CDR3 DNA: TGTGCCAGCAGCCAGACAAGGGCGCGGGGGAACGGGGAGCTGTTTTTT
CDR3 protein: CASSQTRARGNGELFF

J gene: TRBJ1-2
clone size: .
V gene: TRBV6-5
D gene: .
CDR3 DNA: TGTGCCAGCAGACCCCAAGCCCCGACCGGCTACACCTTC
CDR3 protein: CASRPQAPTGYTF

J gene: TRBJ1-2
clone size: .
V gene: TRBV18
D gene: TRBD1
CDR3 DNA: TGTGCCAGCTCAGCCAACTTTACCGGGACAGGTTCGCGGTCCACCTTC
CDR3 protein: CASSANFTGTGSRSTF

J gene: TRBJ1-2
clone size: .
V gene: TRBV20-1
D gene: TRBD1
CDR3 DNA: TGCAGTGCTGGAACAGGGGATGGCTACACCTTC
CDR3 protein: CSAGTGDGYTF

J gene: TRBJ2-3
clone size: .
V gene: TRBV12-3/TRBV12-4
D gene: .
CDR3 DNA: TGTGCCAGCAGTTTAGCGGGTACAGATACGCAGTATTTT
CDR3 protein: CASSLAGTDTQYF

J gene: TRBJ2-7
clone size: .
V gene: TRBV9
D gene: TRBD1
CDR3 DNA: TGTGCCAGCAGCGTTGGACAGGGAAACTACGAGCAGTACTTC
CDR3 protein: CASSVGQGNYEQYF

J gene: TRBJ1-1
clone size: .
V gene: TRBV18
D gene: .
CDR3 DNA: TGTGCCAGCTCACCCAGGACATTCTATGGTGAGAACACTGAAGCTTTCTTT
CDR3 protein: CASSPRTFYGENTEAFF

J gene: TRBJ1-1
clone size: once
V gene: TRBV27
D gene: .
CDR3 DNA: TGTGCCAGCAGTCCAACCGCGAACACTGAAGCTTTCTTT
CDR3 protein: CASSPTANTEAFF

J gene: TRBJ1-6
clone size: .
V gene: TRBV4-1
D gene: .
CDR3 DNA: TGCGCCAGCAGCCAAGCGAGTGGGTCACCCCTCCACTTT
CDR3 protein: CASSQASGSPLHF

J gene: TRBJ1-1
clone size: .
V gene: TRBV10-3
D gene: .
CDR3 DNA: TGTGCCATCAGTGAAGGAGGGGCAGGGACCATGAACACTGAAGCTTTCTTT
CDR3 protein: CAISEGGAGTMNTEAFF

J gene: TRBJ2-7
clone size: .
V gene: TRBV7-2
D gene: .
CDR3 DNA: TGTGCCAGCAGCTTACGGACGTCCTACGTGCAGTACTTC
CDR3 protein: CASSLRTSYVQYF

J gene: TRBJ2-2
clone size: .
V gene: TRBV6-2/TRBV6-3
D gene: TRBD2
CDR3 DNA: TGTGCCAGCAGTCGCTGGACTAGCGGGGGGGTAAACACCGGGGAGCTGTTTTTT
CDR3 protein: CASSRWTSGGVNTGELFF

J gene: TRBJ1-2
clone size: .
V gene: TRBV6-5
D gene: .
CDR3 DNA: TGTGCCAGCCAGGGGTTAAAGGGCTATGGCTACACCTTC
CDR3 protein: CASQGLKGYGYTF

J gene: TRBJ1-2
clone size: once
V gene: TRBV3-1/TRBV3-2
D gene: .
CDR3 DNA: TGTGCCAGCAGCCAGAGAGGGAATCGGGGCTACACCTTC
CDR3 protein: CASSQRGNRGYTF